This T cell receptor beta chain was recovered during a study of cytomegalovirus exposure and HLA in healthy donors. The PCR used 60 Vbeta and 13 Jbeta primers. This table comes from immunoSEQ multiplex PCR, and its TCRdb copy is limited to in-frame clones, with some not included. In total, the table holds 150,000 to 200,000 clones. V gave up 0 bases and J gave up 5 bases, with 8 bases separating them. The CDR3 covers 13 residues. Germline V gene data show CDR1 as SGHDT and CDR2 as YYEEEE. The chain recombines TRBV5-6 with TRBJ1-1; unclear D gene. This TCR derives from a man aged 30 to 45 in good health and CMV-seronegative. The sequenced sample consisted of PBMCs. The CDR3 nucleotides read TGTGCCAGCAGCTTGGGAGAGGGAACTGAAGCTTTCTTT. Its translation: CASSLGEGTEAFF.